This entry features one TCR beta chain sequence. An end of the junction differs from the germline gene, which may be a read error. Germline V lookup: CDR1 MNHEY, CDR2 SVGAGI. The length of the CDR3 is 16 residues. Alongside a J-beta primer mix, a sample-barcoded 5' primer served in a second PCR lasting roughly 7 to 11 cycles. Template switching added a 12-random-nucleotide identifier to every cDNA molecule. TCRdb re-called the 5' RACE reads through MiXCR, storing one row per CDR3 protein. The table has roughly 680,000 distinct CDR3 sequences, 49% seen once. This entry belongs to a study of blood T cells in healthy people across ages.

This receptor was obtained from an older woman in good health. Sequenced material: blood. The rearrangement links TRBV6-5 to TRBJ2-5; 7 positions match TRBD2. The CDR3 reads CANSYKGGSPQETQYF. DNA for the CDR3: TGTGCCAACAGTTATAAGGGCGGGAGCCCTCAGGAGACCCAGTACTTC.